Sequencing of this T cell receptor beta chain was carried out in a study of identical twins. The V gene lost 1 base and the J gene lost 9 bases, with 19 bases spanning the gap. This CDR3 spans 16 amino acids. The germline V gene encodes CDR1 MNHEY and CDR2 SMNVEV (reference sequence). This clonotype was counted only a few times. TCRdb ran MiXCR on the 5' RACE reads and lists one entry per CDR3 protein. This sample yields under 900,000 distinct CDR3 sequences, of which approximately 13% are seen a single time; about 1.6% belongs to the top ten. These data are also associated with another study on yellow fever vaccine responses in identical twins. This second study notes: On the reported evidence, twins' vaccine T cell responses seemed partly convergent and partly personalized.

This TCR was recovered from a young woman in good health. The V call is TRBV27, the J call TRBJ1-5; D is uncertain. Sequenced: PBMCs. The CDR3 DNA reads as TGTGCCAGCAGTTTATTCGCGGACCTAACCGTTTGGCCCCAGCATTTT. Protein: CASSLFADLTVWPQHF.